This T cell receptor beta chain was captured by sequencing in a study of post-analysis software for immune sequencing data. As for the study in general: Courses of disease covered relapsing-remitting, secondary progressive and progressive-relapsing multiple sclerosis.

Prepared TCR beta cDNA libraries contained unique molecular identifiers. Each batch of about 1 to 11 million T cells produced a few hundred thousand cDNA molecules. TCRdb ran MiXCR on the PCR reads and lists one entry per CDR3 protein. In the table there are roughly 700,000 distinct CDR3 sequences, approximately 30% of which are singletons. Study results and caveats: Normalized Chao1 diversity in multiple sclerosis patients fell significantly below that of controls. Included in a set of five TRBV segments more frequent in patients than controls were TRBV5-6, TRBV5-1 and TRBV20-1.

In regard to this clonotype: Its antigen is not identified.

Per germline, CDR1 DFQATT and CDR2 SNEGSKA (reference sequence). The CDR3 totals 15 residues. The chain links TRBV20-1 to TRBJ2-5; 8 bases are shared with TRBD2. The end of the DNA is better explained by TRBJ2-7, so the J call may be wrong. Sequencing was performed on blood. The sequence was obtained from a girl aged 5 to 17 with multiple sclerosis. As DNA, the CDR3 is TGCAGTGCTAGAGACCCGGGAGGGTCTTTAAACGAGCAGTACTTC. It is translated as CSARDPGGSLNEQYF.